The entry below describes one T cell receptor (beta chain). Its antigen is undetermined. The data were obtained in a study of CD4+ T cells in melanoma. Study-wide results and limits: Diverse differentiation states were reported for melanoma neoantigen-specific CD4+ T cells. A reported correlation linked neoantigen-specific CD4+ T cells to CD8+, macrophage and B cell function.

CDR1 and CDR2 (germline): SGHVS, FNYEAQ. Between the trimmed V and J ends, which lost 1 base and 8 bases, there was a span of 17 bases. This CDR3 is 16 amino acids long. TCRdb's copy holds only in-frame clones and misses some; the assay was immunoSEQ multiplex PCR. The sample carries more than 8,000 clones, around 64% recorded once. This TCR came from a human donor with melanoma. Material: cells from a culture (not recorded whether cultured in vitro). The J gene is TRBJ2-2, the V gene TRBV7-6; maybe TRBD2 (5 bases). The CDR3 sequence: CASSLGLRGSRGELFF. CDR3 coding DNA: TGTGCCAGCAGCTTAGGACTCCGGGGATCGAGGGGGGAGCTGTTTTTT.